This T cell receptor beta chain stems from a study of blood T cell repertoires in COVID-19 (dated by TCRdb to 2018 to 2020). Regarding the research as a whole: The collaborator samples originated in the United States, Italy and Spain and spanned the acute and convalescent phases of COVID-19. The sample metadata nearly always contained a de-identified subject ID, COVID-19 status, age in years and sex. The material from the prospective study consisted of cDNA or gDNA derived from T cells, B-cell-depleted T cells, or PBMCs. The dataset comprised deeply sampled blood TCRbeta repertoires from subjects exposed to, actively infected with, or recovered from COVID-19. Where available, HLA class I and class II types were obtained from metadata supplied by the sample provider rather than from assay-based typing. A freely available public database, intended as a resource for researchers studying the immune response to SARS-CoV-2, is where the repertoires were released. Samples came from the ongoing ImmuneRACE study (first 160 participants) plus 1,254 subjects from 6 global collaborators. The study at large found these results: Clinical and demographic metadata were provided uncurated, with the amount varying by source and participant.

The immunoSEQ Assay, a bias-controlled multiplex PCR, was used to amplify TCRbeta CDR3 regions from genomic DNA. In the original analysis: The number of nucleated cells in each sample was estimated by amplification of reference gene primers within the assay. To quantify the absolute abundance of each unique TCRbeta CDR3 rearrangement, sequence reads were collapsed and filtered. For each sample, productive Simpson clonality was calculated by taking the square root of Simpson's diversity index across productive rearrangements. Sourced from immuneACCESS, this table was stored by TCRdb with only in-frame sequences that have V and J called. A share of the clones is absent; for the studies checked, an unresolved V gene accounts for under half, and the remainder has no known explanation. V, J and clone size derive from that table, while D and trimming were established from the DNA sequence. This sample lists 150,000 to 200,000 clones; about 77% were detected once. Of the sample, roughly 17% is held by the ten largest clones.

Enrolling through a virtual design, the prospective study's participants ranged in age from roughly 18 to 95 years and lived across some 23 United States geographic areas. In the prospective study, cohorts were assigned on the basis of participant-reported clinical history obtained from a screening survey and a study questionnaire. In the prospective study, whole blood, serum and a nasopharyngeal or oropharyngeal swab were collected from each participant by mobile phlebotomists. Additional blood draws and questionnaires over an approximately two-month period could optionally be provided by prospective study participants. Prospective study blood samples were shipped either frozen or at room temperature before DNA extraction. A note on this clone: Its antigen remains undetermined. Per-base quality was not reported, and no clone a single base away is much larger than it.

Reading from cysteine to phenylalanine, the CDR3 counts 14 amino acids. The retained sequence is limited to the CDR3, 42 bases, with the frame set at the first base. Based on the germline V gene, the CDR1 and CDR2 sequences are MGHRA and YSYEKL. Trimming takes 4 bases from V and 1 base from J, and the germline ends sit 7 bases apart. This TCR was sampled from a woman between 50 and 59 years old with acute COVID-19. The V and J segments used are TRBV4-1 and TRBJ2-2; D gene: possibly TRBD2, on 5 matching bases. Material: PBMCs or T cells enriched from blood (not recorded which). The DNA sequence is given as TGCGCCAGCAGCCCAGGACTGAACACCGGGGAGCTGTTTTTT. It codes for CASSPGLNTGELFF.